Listed here are 11 T cell receptor beta chains from one sample, sequenced in a study of blood T cell repertoires in COVID-19. Here immunoSEQ multiplex PCR was the method, and the copy in TCRdb shows in-frame clones only, minus some. This sample yields 200,000 to 250,000 clones, of which 80% to 95% are seen a single time; roughly 0.8% belongs to the top ten. Sequenced input: peripheral blood. All receptors come from a man aged 30 to 45 with COVID-19, enrolled during active disease.

The rearrangement links TRBV6-2 or TRBV6-3 to TRBJ2-5, with a tentative D call TRBD2 (6 bases). From germline, CDR1 is MNHEY and CDR2 SVGEGT. This CDR3 contains 15 residues. The ends were cut back, 2 bases at V and 2 bases at J, with 12 bases in the middle. Written as DNA, the CDR3 is TGTGCCAGCAGTTACATCGGGGGTGTACAAGAGACCCAGTACTTC. Translated: CASSYIGGVQETQYF.

The chain uses TRBV5-1 and TRBJ2-3; TRBD2 might be the D (6 bases). Trimming left V 4 bases short and J 3 bases short, with 15 bases between. The CDR3 runs 15 residues. Per the germline V gene, CDR1 is SGHRS and CDR2 is YFSETQ. The CDR3 is CASSQRAGRTDTQYF. The CDR3 DNA is TGCGCCAGCAGCCAGCGGGCAGGGAGGACAGATACGCAGTATTTT. The full variable domain, its missing parts supplied by reference TRBV5-1 and TRBJ2-3, is KAGVTQTPRYLIKTRGQQVTLSCSPISGHRSVSWYQQTPGQGLQFLFEYFSETQRNKGNFPGRFSGRQFSNSRSEMNVSTLELGDSALYLCASSQRAGRTDTQYFGPGTRLTVL.

The CDR3 DNA reads as TGTGCCAGCAGCCCCTCTCAGGGCGGCTATGGCTACACCTTC. Translating it yields CASSPSQGGYGYTF. The V call is TRBV9, the J call TRBJ1-2; possibly TRBD1 for D (5 bases). The ends were cut back, 4 bases at V and 4 bases at J, with 14 bases in the middle. CDR3 size: 14 residues. CDR1 and CDR2 (germline): SGDLS, YYNGEE.

In this sample, this clone turned up a few times. The V gene is TRBV18, the J gene TRBJ1-6; a possible D gene is TRBD1 (6 bases). The germline V gene has CDR1 KGHSH and CDR2 LQKENI. Trimming took 3 bases from V and 11 from J, leaving 14 bases between them. The CDR3 totals 14 residues. The chain's CDR3 is CASSPGQEKPPLHF. CDR3 sequence (DNA): TGTGCCAGCTCACCGGGACAAGAGAAACCACCCCTCCACTTT.

The CDR3 spells CASSVGGTPNGYTF. The CDR3 DNA sequence: TGTGCCAGTAGTGTAGGGGGGACTCCTAATGGCTACACCTTC. The chain combines TRBV19 with TRBJ1-2, with D possibly matching TRBD1 (6 bases). The CDR3 is 14 residues long. V was trimmed by 5 bases and J by 6 bases, leaving 16 bases between them. Germline loops: CDR1 LNHDA, CDR2 SQIVND (reference sequence).

This rearrangement joins TRBV20-1 to TRBJ1-1, with D unresolved. V was shortened by 3 bases and J by 5 bases, with 16 bases between the two germline ends. Germline loops: CDR1 DFQATT, CDR2 SNEGSKA (reference sequence). The CDR3 has 14 amino acids. DNA for the CDR3: TGCAGTGCTAGTGGTGTGGTCTGGAGGACTGAAGCTTTCTTT. It specifies CSASGVVWRTEAFF.

J is TRBJ2-2 and V is TRBV4-2; 10 positions match TRBD1. This CDR3 spans 16 amino acids. Germline V CDR1 and CDR2: LGHNA, YNFKEQ. V shed 1 base and J 4 bases; nucleotides not matched to a gene: 3. CDR3 amino acids: CASSQGDRGLTGELFF. CDR3 sequence (DNA): TGTGCCAGCAGCCAAGGAGACAGGGGGCTCACCGGGGAGCTGTTTTTT.

The chain couples TRBV12-5 to TRBJ1-3; D unresolved. Trimming left V 2 bases short and J 11 bases short, with 7 bases between. The CDR3 spans 11 residues. CDR1 LGHNT and CDR2 FRNRAP come from the germline V gene. The CDR3 nucleotides read TGTGCTAGTGGTTTGCCACAACCCATATATTTT. Translating gives CASGLPQPIYF.

CDR3 in amino acids: CASSPTSGVGTEAFF. CDR3 bases: TGTGCCAGCTCACCAACAAGCGGCGTAGGCACTGAAGCTTTCTTT. The chain links TRBV18 to TRBJ1-1; unclear D gene. The CDR3 is 15 residues long. Germline V lookup: CDR1 KGHSH, CDR2 LQKENI. Trimming took 2 bases from V and 4 from J, leaving 14 bases between them.

This chain uses TRBV6-6 with TRBJ2-5; perhaps TRBD2 as D (7 bases). Germline V gene lookup returns CDR1 MNHNY and CDR2 SVGAGI (reference sequence). This CDR3 has 14 amino acids. With 3 bases removed from V and 5 bases from J, the gap between germline ends came to 13 bases. The CDR3 nucleotides are TGTGCCAGCAGTTATCTCTGGGGGGGCGAGACCCAGTACTTC. It encodes CASSYLWGGETQYF.

This clone appeared a single time. The rearrangement uses TRBV9 and TRBJ2-5; 8 nucleotides match TRBD1. CDR3 length: 15 residues. Germline trimming cut 0 bases from V and 3 bases from J; bases unmatched to any gene: 4. The germline gives CDR1 SGDLS, CDR2 YYNGEE. The CDR3 bases are TGTGCCAGCAGCGTAGGGCAGGGGGCGAAAGAGACCCAGTACTTC. The encoded protein is CASSVGQGAKETQYF.